The 16 T cell receptor beta chains presented below share a single source sample, sequenced in a study of OX40 agonist ivuxolimab in advanced cancers. The table came from immunoSEQ multiplex PCR; TCRdb's copy has only in-frame clones and leaves some out. The data contain 60,000 to 75,000 clones, around 90% of them singletons. The starting material was CD4+ or CD8+ T cells sorted from blood, obtained in a trial of the OX40 agonist ivuxolimab. The receptors shown here come from an adult with an advanced solid tumor such as melanoma, head and neck, liver or kidney cancer.

The V gene is TRBV6-6, the J gene TRBJ2-7, with D possibly matching TRBD2 (7 bases). CDR1 is MNHNY and CDR2 is SVGAGI in the germline V gene (reference sequence). The CDR3 is made up of 16 amino acids. Trimming took off 8 bases at V and 2 bases at J, with 22 bases between the two ends. CDR3 protein: CASAGGWGGLTYEQYF. The CDR3 bases are TGTGCCAGCGCCGGGGGCTGGGGGGGGCTAACCTACGAGCAGTACTTC.

The genes are TRBV28 and TRBJ1-4; the D is unclear. The CDR3 is 15 residues long. Trimming removed 3 bases at V and 5 bases at J, with 13 bases between. The V gene's germline CDR1 is MDHEN and CDR2 SYDVKM. The chain's CDR3 is CASSFIGKLNEKLFF. The CDR3 DNA reads as TGTGCCAGCAGTTTCATTGGGAAACTGAATGAAAAACTGTTTTTT. The full variable domain, rest sourced from reference TRBV28 and TRBJ1-4, is DVKVTQSSRYLVKRTGEKVFLECVQDMDHENMFWYRQDPGLGLRLIYFSYDVKMKEKGDIPEGYSVSREKKERFSLILESASTNQTSMYLCASSFIGKLNEKLFFGSGTQLSVL.

The chain uses TRBV6-6 and TRBJ2-1, with a tentative D call TRBD2 (5 bases). Germline V gene lookup returns CDR1 MNHNY and CDR2 SVGAGI (reference sequence). Trimming shortened V by 8 bases and J by 10 bases, and 18 bases separated the two germline ends. The CDR3 sequence is 13 residues long. The CDR3 coding sequence is TGTGCCAGCGCTGGAGGACCCCAGTCGGAGCAGTTCTTC. It is translated as CASAGGPQSEQFF.

The V gene is TRBV4-2, the J gene TRBJ2-3; 13 bases align to TRBD2. CDR3 length equals 18 residues. The germline gives CDR1 LGHNA, CDR2 YNFKEQ. J gave up 5 bases and V 4 bases, and 12 bases lay outside the gene matches. The CDR3 sequence: CASSRLAGGPRREDTQYF. The CDR3 nucleotides are TGTGCCAGCAGCCGACTAGCGGGAGGCCCTCGCCGGGAAGATACGCAGTATTTT.

The rearrangement joins TRBV7-8 to TRBJ2-1; TRBD2 matches 8 bases. The germline CDR1 and CDR2 sequences are SGHVS and FQNEAQ. J lost 9 bases, V lost 3 bases, and 7 bases had no gene match. This CDR3 is built from 14 residues. The CDR3 sequence: CASSLTSAGGEQFF. CDR3 nucleotides: TGTGCCAGCAGCTTGACTAGCGCTGGGGGTGAGCAGTTCTTC.

The V and J genes are TRBV5-1 and TRBJ1-1; D possibly corresponds to TRBD1 (5 bases). V was pared by 3 bases and J by 10 bases, with 10 bases between. The CDR3 is made up of 11 amino acids. Germline-derived CDR1 and CDR2 are SGHRS and YFSETQ. CDR3 in amino acids: CASSWDLGAFF. The CDR3 nucleotides read TGCGCCAGCAGCTGGGACCTGGGAGCTTTCTTT.

The chain carries TRBV11-3 and TRBJ2-3; D not resolved. V was trimmed by 1 base and J by 4 bases, leaving 9 bases between them. Germline V gives CDR1 SGHNT, CDR2 YENEEA. CDR3 length equals 14 residues. The CDR3 region has the DNA TGTGCCAGCAGCTTAGTAGATAGGGCAGATACGCAGTATTTT. This gives the protein CASSLVDRADTQYF.

The V and J genes are TRBV18 and TRBJ1-1, with TRBD1 identical over 9 bases. This CDR3 spans 15 amino acids. The junction had 7 bases not matched to a gene; V was cut back by 2 bases and J by 6 bases. CDR1 and CDR2 from the germline V gene are KGHSH and LQKENI. CDR3 sequence: CASSPAQGAQSEAFF. CDR3 DNA: TGTGCCAGCTCACCAGCACAGGGGGCTCAGTCTGAAGCTTTCTTT.

The table lists this clone with a few counts. The V and J genes are TRBV2 and TRBJ1-1; D is undetermined. With 4 bases removed from V and 2 bases from J, the gap between germline ends came to 8 bases. The CDR3 is made up of 13 amino acids. CDR1 and CDR2 from the germline V gene are SNHLY and FYNNEI. CDR3 loop: CASSGQVNTEAFF. The CDR3 DNA is TGTGCCAGCAGTGGCCAGGTAAACACTGAAGCTTTCTTT.

V gene TRBV5-1 combines with J gene TRBJ1-1; D not certain. From germline, CDR1 is SGHRS and CDR2 YFSETQ. The CDR3 length is 12 residues. V was trimmed by 5 bases and J by 0 bases, leaving 5 bases between them. The DNA for the CDR3 is TGCGCCAGCAGGGAAATGAACACTGAAGCTTTCTTT. Its protein product is CASREMNTEAFF. The full variable domain, with the rest looked up from reference TRBV5-1 and TRBJ1-1, is KAGVTQTPRYLIKTRGQQVTLSCSPISGHRSVSWYQQTPGQGLQFLFEYFSETQRNKGNFPGRFSGRQFSNSRSEMNVSTLELGDSALYLCASREMNTEAFFGQGTRLTVV.

V usage is TRBV6-6 and J usage is TRBJ2-5; TRBD2 aligns across 12 bases. J was trimmed by 5 bases and V by 6 bases; bases with no gene match: 7. The germline gives CDR1 MNHNY, CDR2 SVGAGI (reference sequence). This CDR3 spans 15 amino acids. Here the CDR3 reads CASSQGLAGLETQYF. CDR3 bases: TGTGCCAGCAGCCAGGGACTAGCGGGTCTGGAGACCCAGTACTTC.

This chain connects TRBV4-2 to TRBJ2-1; D remains unclear. CDR1 LGHNA and CDR2 YNFKEQ come from the germline V gene. The CDR3 sequence is 14 residues long. Trimming shortened V by 0 bases and J by 4 bases, and 7 bases separated the two germline ends. The DNA of the CDR3 is TGTGCCAGCAGCCAAGATGGCCCATACAATGAGCAGTTCTTC. It codes for CASSQDGPYNEQFF.

The genes are TRBV19 and TRBJ2-3, with D possibly being TRBD1 or TRBD2 (5 bases each). The V gene's germline CDR1 is LNHDA and CDR2 SQIVND (reference sequence). The V and J ends lost 5 bases and 3 bases respectively, with 12 bases between them. The CDR3 sequence is 14 residues long. The CDR3 DNA reads as TGTGCCAGTAGTCTCTTGAGGGGAACAGATACGCAGTATTTT. Translated: CASSLLRGTDTQYF.

The rearrangement joins TRBV5-6 to TRBJ2-3; TRBD1 or TRBD2 may be the D gene (6 bases each). V was shortened by 3 bases and J by 6 bases, with 8 bases between the two germline ends. This CDR3 spans 12 amino acids. Germline lookup yields CDR1 SGHDT and CDR2 YYEEEE. CDR3 nucleotides: TGTGCCAGCAGCTCGGGGGCGGATACGCAGTATTTT. It specifies CASSSGADTQYF.

This chain joins TRBV27 and TRBJ2-5; 10 nucleotides align to TRBD2. J gave up 2 bases and V 10 bases, and 10 bases lay outside the gene matches. Germline V CDR1 and CDR2: MNHEY, SMNVEV (reference sequence). This CDR3 comprises 15 residues. The CDR3, as DNA: TGTGCCACTAGCGGGAGAACGATGGGGCAAGAGACCCAGTACTTC. Protein sequence: CATSGRTMGQETQYF.

V is TRBV5-4 and J is TRBJ2-7; a weak D match, TRBD2 (5 bases). The germline V gene encodes CDR1 SGHNT and CDR2 YYREEE (reference sequence). There are 14 residues in the CDR3. V gave up 2 bases and J gave up 0 bases, with 9 bases separating them. Here the CDR3 reads CASSLSGTSYEQYF. The CDR3 nucleotides read TGTGCCAGCAGCTTAAGCGGTACCTCCTACGAGCAGTACTTC. The full variable domain, in which reference TRBV5-4 and TRBJ2-7 provide the parts outside the CDR3, is ETGVTQSPTHLIKTRGQQVTLRCSSQSGHNTVSWYQQALGQGPQFIFQYYREEENGRGNFPPRFSGLQFPNYSSELNVNALELDDSALYLCASSLSGTSYEQYFGPGTRLTVT.